The present T cell receptor (beta chain) was sequenced within a study of CD8 T cells in Susac syndrome. After extraction with the RNeasy kit, about 0.45 to 1 ug of the RNA was reverse transcribed using random hexamers. TCRdb re-analysed the immunoSEQ multiplex PCR reads in MiXCR, keeping a single row per CDR3 protein. The table includes some 120,000 distinct CDR3 sequences, less than 95% detected once. CDR3 size: 14 residues. V lost 5 bases to trimming and J lost 1 base, with 11 bases between them. Per germline, CDR1 SEHNR and CDR2 FQNEAQ (reference sequence). The clonotype was recovered from a human donor with multiple sclerosis. The sample taken for sequencing was CD4+ T cells from PBMCs. This chain uses TRBV7-9 with TRBJ1-1; D gene unclear. DNA of the CDR3: TGTGCCAGCAGCCGAGGACCAGGGAACACTGAAGCTTTCTTT. Protein sequence: CASSRGPGNTEAFF.